What follows is one TCR beta chain and its context. This clone's antigen is unknown. No per-base quality is available; no much larger clone lies one base away. The data are from a study of response to subunit inactivated influenza vaccine (dated by TCRdb to 2016 to 2019). For the wider study: Deep quantitative profiling of the T cell receptor repertoire was used in the study to follow responses to a trivalent subunit inactivated influenza vaccine. Study-wide findings and limitations: It was suggested by the authors that each seasonal influenza vaccination may recruit only a limited number of new T cells.

CDR1 LNHDA and CDR2 SQIVND were looked up in the germline V gene (reference sequence). The CDR3, cysteine through phenylalanine, is 15 amino acids long. The retained sequence is limited to the CDR3, 45 bases, with the frame set at the first base. The V and J ends are trimmed by 6 bases and 4 bases, leaving 16 bases between them. Receptor libraries were prepared by RT-PCR. This sample was sequenced with an Illumina HiSeq 2500. TCRdb ran its own pipeline on the public reads, namely fastp trimming at Q25 and MiXCR clone calling, and kept in-frame beta chains. Duplicate CDR3 protein sequences are folded into a single record with the most common DNA and genes. Present in this sample are fewer than 400,000 distinct CDR3 sequences, less than 25% of which were seen just once. Together, the top ten hold about 9.4% of the sample.

The input for sequencing was PBMCs from blood, taken about 19 months after vaccination. The source of this sequence is a man aged 50-75 years who received an inactivated influenza vaccine. Donor details come from another sample of the same person, matched by shared clones. The chain links TRBV19 with TRBJ1-5, with TRBD1 tentatively as D gene (6 bases match). The CDR3 loop reads CASSTWGGANQPQHF. In nucleotides, the sequence is TGTGCCAGTAGCACCTGGGGGGGGGCTAATCAGCCCCAGCATTTT.